These 23 T cell receptor beta chains were all obtained from the same sample, sequenced in a study of CD8 T cells in ankylosing spondylitis. MiXCR, run by TCRdb on the 5' RACE reads, gives a single entry per CDR3 protein. The repertoire holds around 300,000 distinct CDR3 sequences, with around a tenth as singletons. Specimen: blood, either unsorted or a sorted T cell fraction (not recorded which). These TCRs come from a female donor with ankylosing spondylitis or in good health (not recorded which).

This clonotype has at least ten counts. The chain carries TRBV30 and TRBJ2-1; D gene ambiguous. The ends were cut back, 5 bases at V and 3 bases at J, with 8 bases in the middle. The CDR3 is made up of 12 amino acids. The V gene's germline CDR1 is GTSNPN and CDR2 SVGIG (reference sequence). The CDR3 DNA sequence: TGTGCCTGGGGACGGATCTACAATGAGCAGTTCTTC. It yields the protein CAWGRIYNEQFF.

The table lists this clonotype with many counts. J is TRBJ2-1 and V is TRBV5-1; TRBD2 agrees at 12 bases. Germline lookup yields CDR1 SGHRS and CDR2 YFSETQ. V trimming: 4 bases; J trimming: 9 bases; junction bases outside the gene matches: 8. This CDR3 comprises 15 residues. Here the CDR3 DNA reads TGCGCCAGCAGCCCCGGACTAGCGGGGTCGGGTGAGCAGTTCTTC. Protein: CASSPGLAGSGEQFF.

Many counts were recorded for this clonotype. V and J are TRBV4-3 and TRBJ1-6; D ambiguous. V was shortened by 3 bases and J by 6 bases, with 15 bases between the two germline ends. Germline V lookup: CDR1 LGHNA, CDR2 YSLEER. CDR3 length: 16 amino acids. Written as DNA, the CDR3 is TGCGCCAGCAGCCATCTGCGGGGTTCGAGTAATTCACCCCTCCACTTT. This sequence encodes CASSHLRGSSNSPLHF.

This clonotype was counted at least ten times. The rearrangement uses TRBV5-5 and TRBJ2-3; maybe TRBD2 (5 bases). From germline, CDR1 is SGHKS and CDR2 YYEKEE (reference sequence). This CDR3 has 13 residues. V was pared by 6 bases and J by 2 bases, with 10 bases between. DNA of the CDR3: TGTGCCAGCAAGGACTGGACCACAGATACGCAGTATTTT. It encodes CASKDWTTDTQYF.

This chain connects TRBV6-5 to TRBJ2-7; possibly TRBD1 or TRBD2 for D (5 bases each). The CDR3 is 14 residues long. Germline V gene lookup returns CDR1 MNHEY and CDR2 SVGAGI. Trimming took off 4 bases at V and 5 bases at J, with 15 bases between the two ends. The CDR3 DNA is TGTGCCAGCAGTTTCCCTACCCCGGGGCACGAGCAGTACTTC. It is translated as CASSFPTPGHEQYF.

The V call is TRBV2, the J call TRBJ1-4; no definite D call. This CDR3 comprises 11 residues. The V gene lost 4 bases and the J gene lost 8 bases, with 5 bases spanning the gap. The germline V gene encodes CDR1 SNHLY and CDR2 FYNNEI. The CDR3 coding sequence is TGTGCCAGCAGTGTGTTCGAAAAACTGTTTTTT. It translates to CASSVFEKLFF.

This clonotype was picked up many times. The rearrangement links TRBV20-1 to TRBJ2-2; 8 bases map to TRBD1. CDR1 and CDR2 from the germline V gene are DFQATT and SNEGSKA (reference sequence). This CDR3 has 16 residues. Germline trimming cut 1 base from V and 1 base from J; bases unmatched to any gene: 5. The CDR3 sequence is CSARVRQGLNTGELFF. The CDR3, as DNA: TGCAGTGCTAGAGTCCGACAGGGGCTGAACACCGGGGAGCTGTTTTTT.

This clonotype was observed a few times. CDR3 nucleotides: TGTGCCAGCTCCCTCCGGGACAGGGAACTCGATAGCAATCAGCCCCAGCATTTT. Translated, it gives CASSLRDRELDSNQPQHF. This chain links TRBV11-2 with TRBJ1-5; TRBD1 matches 9 bases. There are 18 residues in the CDR3. Per germline, CDR1 SGHAT and CDR2 FQNNGV. J was trimmed by 0 bases and V by 8 bases; bases with no gene match: 14.

This clonotype came up many times. DNA for the CDR3: TGTGCCAGCAGCGTAATTCCTTCGGGATCCGATACGCAGTATTTT. Translated: CASSVIPSGSDTQYF. The chain couples TRBV9 to TRBJ2-3; a weak D match, TRBD2 (5 bases). Between the trimmed V and J ends, which lost 1 base and 6 bases, there was a span of 15 bases. The CDR3 totals 15 residues. Germline V CDR1 and CDR2: SGDLS, YYNGEE.

The chain links TRBV21-1 to TRBJ2-7; the DNA was not compared with TRBD1, the D call given in the table. TRBV21-1 is recorded as a pseudogene. The CDR3 spans 16 residues. Written as DNA, the CDR3 is TGTGCCAGCAGAAGAACCGGGACAGCAGACTCCTACGAGCAGTACTTC. Translation: CASRRTGTADSYEQYF.

The chain's CDR3 is CASSPGHKNTEAFF. The CDR3 nucleotides read TGTGCCAGCAGCCCTGGGCACAAGAACACTGAAGCTTTCTTT. The chain recombines TRBV7-9 with TRBJ1-1; D remains unclear. The V gene lost 5 bases and the J gene lost 1 base, with 11 bases spanning the gap. The CDR3 covers 14 residues. Per the germline V gene, CDR1 is SEHNR and CDR2 is FQNEAQ (reference sequence).

As to this clonotype: This may arise from a read error, as a much more abundant clone is one base away. V and J are TRBV5-1 and TRBJ2-2; 10 nucleotides agree with TRBD1. In germline, CDR1 is SGHRS, CDR2 YFSETQ. The length of the CDR3 is 16 residues. After removal of 2 bases from V and 7 bases from J, the junction contained 8 bases not matched to a gene. In DNA, the CDR3 is TGCGCCAGCAGCTTAAGGACAGGGGGAGGCATCGGGGAGCTGTTTTTT. Translation: CASSLRTGGGIGELFF.

At least ten counts were recorded for this clonotype. The J gene is TRBJ2-7, the V gene TRBV12-3 or TRBV12-4, with D possibly matching TRBD1 (6 bases). The V end lost 5 bases, the J end lost 3 bases, and 8 bases lay between the germline ends. The CDR3 consists of 12 residues. The CDR3 here is CASSRDIYEQYF. The CDR3, as DNA: TGTGCCAGCAGTCGGGACATCTACGAGCAGTACTTC.

In this sample, this clonotype turned up many times. V usage is TRBV12-3 or TRBV12-4 and J usage is TRBJ2-7, with no clear D. V lost 5 bases to trimming and J lost 3 bases, with 14 bases between them. The CDR3 loop spans 14 amino acids. Here the CDR3 reads CASSPGPSYYEQYF. CDR3 sequence (DNA): TGTGCCAGCAGTCCTGGGCCTTCCTACTACGAGCAGTACTTC.

The sample holds many counts of this clonotype. The chain employs TRBV5-1 and TRBJ2-7; no reliable D call. This CDR3 region has 14 residues. The germline gives CDR1 SGHRS, CDR2 YFSETQ. V was pared by 4 bases and J by 5 bases, with 16 bases between. The CDR3 nucleotides read TGCGCCAGCAGCCTCATGCTGGGAAATCACGAGCAGTACTTC. It codes for CASSLMLGNHEQYF.

This chain uses TRBV20-1 with TRBJ2-5, with 10 bases identical to TRBD2. The length of the CDR3 is 12 residues. The J segment lost 4 bases and the V segment lost 6 bases, leaving 2 bases of the junction unmatched. Per germline, CDR1 DFQATT and CDR2 SNEGSKA (reference sequence). CDR3 sequence: CSALAGAETQYF. In DNA form, the CDR3 reads TGCAGTGCCCTAGCGGGGGCAGAGACCCAGTACTTC.

The chain links TRBV6-1 to TRBJ1-1, with no clear D. Germline lookup yields CDR1 MNHNS and CDR2 SASEGT. V lost 10 bases to trimming and J lost 0 bases, with 15 bases between them. CDR3 length: 14 residues. In nucleotides, the CDR3 is TGTGCCACCGACCCTTCCGAGGTGAACACTGAAGCTTTCTTT. This codes for CATDPSEVNTEAFF.

In this sample, this clonotype turned up a few times. The V call is TRBV6-5, the J call TRBJ2-1; 10 bases are shared with TRBD2. Germline CDR1 MNHEY, CDR2 SVGAGI. This CDR3 is built from 12 residues. Trimming took 10 bases from V and 8 from J; bases not matched to a gene: 5. CDR3 DNA sequence: TGTGCCACCTCTAGCGGGGGCGATGAGCAGTTCTTC. Encoded protein: CATSSGGDEQFF.

This clonotype was observed a handful of times. The chain uses TRBV10-3 and TRBJ2-1; TRBD1 matches 7 bases. The CDR3 is made up of 15 amino acids. Germline V gives CDR1 ENHRY, CDR2 SYGVKD. V was clipped by 4 bases and J by 4 bases; unmatched bases: 7. This CDR3 is CAISGGTESYNEQFF. The CDR3 DNA reads as TGTGCCATCAGTGGAGGGACAGAATCTTACAATGAGCAGTTCTTC.

The chain couples TRBV7-6 to TRBJ2-2, with D tentatively TRBD1 (5 bases). CDR3 length equals 14 residues. Trimming stripped 8 bases from V and 6 bases from J, with 16 bases between. Germline CDR1 is SGHVS and CDR2 is FNYEAQ. The CDR3: CASRTIQGSGELFF. CDR3 DNA sequence: TGTGCCAGCCGAACCATTCAGGGTTCCGGGGAGCTGTTTTTT.

This clonotype has at least ten counts. This chain uses TRBV25-1 with TRBJ2-1; D not resolved. V lost 4 bases to trimming and J lost 7 bases, with 14 bases between them. CDR1 is MGHDK, CDR2 SYGVNS, per germline. This CDR3 has 14 amino acids. For the CDR3, the DNA is TGTGCCAGCAGTGCCGACCTAACGACGAATGAGCAGTTCTTC. Protein: CASSADLTTNEQFF.

The CDR3 spells CASSALARKEYF. CDR3 DNA sequence: TGTGCCAGCAGCGCACTCGCGCGGAAGGAGTATTTT. V gene TRBV7-2 combines with J gene TRBJ2-3; no firm D call. The CDR3 consists of 12 residues. V was clipped by 5 bases and J by 13 bases, with 16 bases between them. Germline CDR1 and CDR2: SGHTA and FQGNSA.

This clonotype occurred many times. The rearrangement joins TRBV5-5 to TRBJ2-3; no definite D call. V lost 1 base and J lost 0, with 12 bases in between. In germline, CDR1 is SGHKS, CDR2 YYEKEE (reference sequence). This CDR3 spans 16 amino acids. The DNA of the CDR3 is TGTGCCAGCAGCTTGACCGCTAGAGCTAGCACAGATACGCAGTATTTT. It translates to CASSLTARASTDTQYF.